The text below deals with one T cell receptor (beta chain). The sample is drawn from a study of OX40 agonist ivuxolimab in advanced cancers. Generated by immunoSEQ multiplex PCR, the TCRdb table keeps only in-frame clones and is missing some. The table records under 140,000 clones, roughly 89% of them present only once. The CDR3 length is 11 residues. Trimming cost V 10 bases and J 5 bases, with 11 bases left between them. Germline V gives CDR1 LNHDA, CDR2 SQIVND (reference sequence). The chain has TRBV19 and TRBJ1-2, with a possible D match to TRBD1 (5 bases). The TCR was taken from an adult with an advanced solid tumor such as melanoma, head and neck, liver or kidney cancer. The input for sequencing was CD4+ or CD8+ T cells sorted from blood, taken in a trial of the OX40 agonist ivuxolimab. The CDR3 nucleotides are TGTGCCATTGGGGGGGAGTATGGCTACACCTTC. Amino acids: CAIGGEYGYTF.